This T cell receptor beta chain was identified during a study of blood T cell repertoires in COVID-19. Turning to the study itself: Acute-phase and convalescent COVID-19 samples originated in the United States, Italy and Spain. PBMCs, B-cell-depleted T cells, or T cells provided the cDNA or gDNA that made up the material.

Trimming stripped 3 bases from V and 10 bases from J, with 7 bases between. The CDR3 contains 11 residues. Germline CDR1 MNHNS, CDR2 SASEGT. How the authors handled the data: It was from reference gene primer amplification that nucleated cell counts were estimated. The method was immunoSEQ multiplex PCR; TCRdb's version includes in-frame clones alone and lacks a portion of them. The DNA gave D and trimming, while V, J and clone size come from that table. The table has around 67,000 clones, roughly 89% seen once; the top ten hold 7.5% to 9%. The sequence was collected from a human donor in a cohort sampled during active COVID-19. Sequenced input: peripheral blood. The V gene is TRBV6-1, the J gene TRBJ2-1; D is ambiguous. The CDR3 loop is CASSDGPEQFF. DNA for the CDR3: TGTGCCAGCAGTGACGGTCCCGAGCAGTTCTTC.